The 21 T cell receptor beta chains given below trace back to one sample, sequenced in a study of cytomegalovirus exposure and HLA in healthy donors. It was with 60 Vbeta and 13 Jbeta primers that the PCR ran. Data came from immunoSEQ multiplex PCR; TCRdb stores just in-frame clones and leaves some out. The sample holds 90,000 or so clones; about 80% are singletons and the top ten take about 32%. Sequencing used PBMCs. The receptors come from a man in his forties or fifties in good health and CMV-seropositive.

The rearrangement links TRBV19 to TRBJ2-7, with D uncertain. The V end lost 4 bases, the J end lost 4 bases, and 14 bases lay between the germline ends. Germline V gene lookup returns CDR1 LNHDA and CDR2 SQIVND (reference sequence). This CDR3 region has 14 residues. CDR3 sequence (DNA): TGTGCCAGTAGTAGGCTAGAGCCCCCGTACGAGCAGTACTTC. It specifies CASSRLEPPYEQYF.

V and J are TRBV19 and TRBJ2-7; possible D gene TRBD1, 5 bases. The CDR3 extends over 14 amino acids. Germline loops: CDR1 LNHDA, CDR2 SQIVND (reference sequence). V lost 2 bases and J 3 bases, leaving 11 bases between the germline ends. The CDR3 here is CASSIRGRDYEQYF. The CDR3 nucleotides are TGTGCCAGTAGTATAAGGGGCAGGGACTACGAGCAGTACTTC. The full variable domain, its missing parts supplied by reference TRBV19 and TRBJ2-7, is DGGITQSPKYLFRKEGQNVTLSCEQNLNHDAMYWYRQDPGQGLRLIYYSQIVNDFQKGDIAEGYSVSREKKESFPLTVTSAQKNPTAFYLCASSIRGRDYEQYFGPGTRLTVT.

The rearrangement links TRBV27 to TRBJ2-3; 12 nucleotides match TRBD2. Germline CDR1 is MNHEY and CDR2 is SMNVEV (reference sequence). The junction had 5 bases not matched to a gene; V was cut back by 4 bases and J by 0 bases. The CDR3 spans 17 residues. The CDR3, as DNA: TGTGCCAGCAGTTCTCCAGGACTAGCGGGGAGCACAGATACGCAGTATTTT. Its protein product is CASSSPGLAGSTDTQYF.

This clone was counted only a few times. The J gene is TRBJ2-7, the V gene TRBV4-1; no definite D call. Germline values: CDR1 MGHRA, CDR2 YSYEKL. Trimming removed 4 bases at V and 0 bases at J, with 19 bases between. The CDR3 sequence is 17 residues long. The CDR3 is CASSPPPGQPNSYEQYF. The CDR3, as DNA: TGCGCCAGCAGCCCCCCTCCGGGTCAGCCGAACTCCTACGAGCAGTACTTC.

The chain combines TRBV6-4 with TRBJ2-1; the D is unclear. The germline V gene encodes CDR1 MRHNA and CDR2 SNTAGT. This CDR3 spans 15 amino acids. Trimming removed 6 bases at V and 2 bases at J, with 14 bases between. The CDR3 region has the DNA TGTGCCAGCAGCGTTGAGTGGGCCACCTACAATGAGCAGTTCTTC. Translation: CASSVEWATYNEQFF.

This clone was observed once. V and J are TRBV7-8 and TRBJ2-5; 7 bases agree with TRBD2. The CDR3 runs 15 residues. In germline, CDR1 is SGHVS, CDR2 FQNEAQ. J lost 6 bases, V lost 1 base, and 8 bases had no gene match. The CDR3 DNA follows: TGTGCCAGCAGCTTAGGGGGACTACCCGAGAAGACCCAGTACTTC. Protein sequence: CASSLGGLPEKTQYF.

Turning to this clone: Other DNA sequences in this sample translate to the same CDR3. This sequence joins TRBV9 and TRBJ1-1; D gene uncertain. The CDR3 is made up of 13 amino acids. Germline V CDR1 and CDR2: SGDLS, YYNGEE. The germline V and J ends were trimmed by 2 bases and 0 bases, with 5 bases remaining between them. The DNA for the CDR3 is TGTGCCAGCAGCGTGGCAGTGAACACTGAAGCTTTCTTT. As protein: CASSVAVNTEAFF.

This clone was seen more than once but under ten times. The chain uses TRBV27 and TRBJ1-2, with 11 positions matching TRBD1. CDR1 and CDR2 (germline): MNHEY, SMNVEV (reference sequence). After removal of 1 base from V and 2 bases from J, the junction contained 9 bases not matched to a gene. The CDR3 is made up of 18 amino acids. The CDR3 nucleotides read TGTGCCAGCAGTTTATTGGGGACAGGGGGGAAGAGCAACTATGGCTACACCTTC. It codes for CASSLLGTGGKSNYGYTF.

V gene TRBV2 combines with J gene TRBJ2-7; TRBD2 matches at 10 bases. Germline V CDR1 and CDR2: SNHLY, FYNNEI. This CDR3 is 14 amino acids long. Unmatched junction bases numbered 4, after V lost 4 bases and J lost 4 bases. The CDR3 loop is CASSVKREGYEQYF. The CDR3 nucleotides read TGTGCCAGCAGTGTGAAGCGGGAGGGGTACGAGCAGTACTTC. The whole variable domain, filled in from reference TRBV2 and TRBJ2-7, reads EPEVTQTPSHQVTQMGQEVILRCVPISNHLYFYWYRQILGQKVEFLVSFYNNEISEKSEIFDDQFSVERPDGSNFTLKIRSTKLEDSAMYFCASSVKREGYEQYFGPGTRLTVT.

The genes are TRBV5-4 and TRBJ2-4; D uncertain. With 0 bases removed from V and 1 base from J, the gap between germline ends came to 17 bases. From germline, CDR1 is SGHNT and CDR2 YYREEE (reference sequence). This CDR3 comprises 18 residues. The CDR3 spells CASSLGTGHEVAKNIQYF. DNA of the CDR3: TGTGCCAGCAGCTTGGGAACGGGTCATGAAGTGGCCAAAAACATTCAGTACTTC.

This chain connects TRBV27 to TRBJ2-7; 9 bases map to TRBD1. The length of the CDR3 is 17 residues. J gave up 2 bases and V 2 bases, and 10 bases lay outside the gene matches. Germline CDR1 reads MNHEY; CDR2 reads SMNVEV (reference sequence). CDR3 amino acids: CASSLTASQGATYEQYF. The CDR3 DNA reads as TGTGCCAGCAGTTTAACGGCATCACAGGGGGCTACCTACGAGCAGTACTTC.

The chain employs TRBV6-5 and TRBJ2-3; 7 positions agree with TRBD2. V gave up 0 bases and J gave up 5 bases; unmatched junction bases: 8. Germline CDR1 reads MNHEY; CDR2 reads SVGAGI. This CDR3 spans 16 amino acids. This chain's CDR3 is CASSYSLVAGEDTQYF. In DNA, the CDR3 is TGTGCCAGCAGTTACTCGTTGGTTGCGGGAGAAGATACGCAGTATTTT.

This chain connects TRBV7-6 to TRBJ2-7; 7 nucleotides line up with TRBD1. Germline trimming cut 5 bases from V and 2 bases from J; bases unmatched to any gene: 6. Looked up from germline, CDR1 is SGHVS and CDR2 is FNYEAQ. CDR3 length: 14 amino acids. The CDR3 nucleotides are TGTGCCAGCAGCCAATTAGGGACAGCCTACGAGCAGTACTTC. It specifies CASSQLGTAYEQYF.

The V and J genes are TRBV25-1 and TRBJ2-2, with 9 bases matching TRBD2. Germline trimming cut 0 bases from V and 3 bases from J; bases unmatched to any gene: 2. The germline V gene encodes CDR1 MGHDK and CDR2 SYGVNS. The CDR3 spans 16 residues. The CDR3 DNA is TGTGCCAGCAGTGAATACGGCGGGAGGGACACCGGGGAGCTGTTTTTT. Residues: CASSEYGGRDTGELFF.

On this clone itself: In the same sample, other DNA sequences code for this CDR3. The CDR3 spells CASRTEAGEYEQYF. DNA for the CDR3: TGTGCAAGTCGCACCGAAGCGGGGGAGTACGAGCAGTACTTC. This chain uses TRBV12-2 with TRBJ2-7; the DNA was not compared with TRBD2, the D call given in the table. TRBV12-2 constitutes a pseudogene. The length of the CDR3 is 14 residues.

The CDR3 region is CASSEFIVGVHEQYF. The CDR3 DNA follows: TGTGCCAGCAGTGAATTTATTGTAGGGGTGCACGAGCAGTACTTC. The rearrangement links TRBV6-1 to TRBJ2-7; D perhaps matches TRBD1 (5 bases). Germline V gene sequence: CDR1 MNHNS, CDR2 SASEGT. V was trimmed by 2 bases and J by 5 bases, leaving 16 bases between them. This CDR3 spans 15 amino acids.

This sequence joins TRBV14 and TRBJ2-1; 7 bases fit TRBD2. The CDR3 is made up of 17 amino acids. V lost 0 bases to trimming and J lost 4 bases; unmatched junction nucleotides: 9. Germline V gives CDR1 SGHDN, CDR2 FVKESK. CDR3 nucleotide sequence: TGTGCCAGCAGCCAAGATCGTCTGGCTAGCGGATACAATGAGCAGTTCTTC. Amino acid sequence: CASSQDRLASGYNEQFF.

The chain links TRBV6-1 to TRBJ2-7; tentatively, D is TRBD1 (6 bases). The CDR3 extends over 12 amino acids. The germline V gene encodes CDR1 MNHNS and CDR2 SASEGT. Trimming shortened V by 9 bases and J by 7 bases, and 16 bases separated the two germline ends. In DNA form, the CDR3 reads TGTGCCAGTCACAGGGCCGATGGGGAGCAGTACTTC. Encoded protein: CASHRADGEQYF.

CDR3 sequence: CVTSEQGLATEAFF. In DNA, the CDR3 is TGTGTCACTAGCGAACAGGGGCTCGCCACTGAAGCTTTCTTT. This chain links TRBV19 with TRBJ1-1; 7 bases fit TRBD1. CDR3 length: 14 residues. Germline V gives CDR1 LNHDA, CDR2 SQIVND (reference sequence).

The sample holds a few counts of this clone. The rearrangement links TRBV11-2 to TRBJ2-5, with 13 bases lining up with TRBD2. Germline assignment: CDR1 SGHAT and CDR2 FQNNGV. The CDR3 sequence is 16 residues long. V was pared by 5 bases and J by 2 bases, with 5 bases of the junction left unmatched. This CDR3 is CASSPRGLAGQETQYF. The DNA for the CDR3 is TGTGCCAGCAGCCCAAGGGGACTAGCGGGACAAGAGACCCAGTACTTC.

Worth noting for this clone: A read error may produce the germline difference seen at one junction end. V is TRBV7-9 and J is TRBJ2-1, with TRBD2 matching over 10 bases. This CDR3 has 16 residues. Germline CDR1 is SEHNR and CDR2 is FQNEAQ (reference sequence). CDR3 sequence: CSSSLVLAGSYNEQFF. CDR3 DNA sequence: TGTTCCAGCAGCTTAGTACTAGCGGGGTCCTACAATGAGCAGTTCTTC.